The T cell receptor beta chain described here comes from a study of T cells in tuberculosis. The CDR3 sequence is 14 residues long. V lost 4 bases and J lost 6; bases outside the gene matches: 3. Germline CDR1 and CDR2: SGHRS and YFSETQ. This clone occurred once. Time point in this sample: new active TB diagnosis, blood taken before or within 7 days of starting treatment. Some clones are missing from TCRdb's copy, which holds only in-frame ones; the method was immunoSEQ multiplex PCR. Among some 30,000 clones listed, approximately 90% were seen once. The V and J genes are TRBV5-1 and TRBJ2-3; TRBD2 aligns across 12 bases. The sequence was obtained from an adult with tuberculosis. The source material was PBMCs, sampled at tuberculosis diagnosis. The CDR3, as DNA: TGCGCCAGCAGCCCCGGGACTAGCGGGGATACGCAGTATTTT. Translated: CASSPGTSGDTQYF.